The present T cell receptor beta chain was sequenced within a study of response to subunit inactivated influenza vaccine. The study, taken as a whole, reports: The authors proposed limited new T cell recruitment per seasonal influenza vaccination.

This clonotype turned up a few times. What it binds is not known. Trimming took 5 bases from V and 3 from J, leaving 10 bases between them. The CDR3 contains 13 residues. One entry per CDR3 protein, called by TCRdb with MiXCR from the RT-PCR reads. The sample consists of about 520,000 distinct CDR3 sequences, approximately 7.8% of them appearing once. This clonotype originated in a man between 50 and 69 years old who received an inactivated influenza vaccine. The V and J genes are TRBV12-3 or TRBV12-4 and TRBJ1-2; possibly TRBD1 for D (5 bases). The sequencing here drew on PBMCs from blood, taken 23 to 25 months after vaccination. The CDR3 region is CASSPVTDYGYTF. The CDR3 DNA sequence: TGTGCCAGCAGTCCCGTGACAGACTATGGCTACACCTTC.